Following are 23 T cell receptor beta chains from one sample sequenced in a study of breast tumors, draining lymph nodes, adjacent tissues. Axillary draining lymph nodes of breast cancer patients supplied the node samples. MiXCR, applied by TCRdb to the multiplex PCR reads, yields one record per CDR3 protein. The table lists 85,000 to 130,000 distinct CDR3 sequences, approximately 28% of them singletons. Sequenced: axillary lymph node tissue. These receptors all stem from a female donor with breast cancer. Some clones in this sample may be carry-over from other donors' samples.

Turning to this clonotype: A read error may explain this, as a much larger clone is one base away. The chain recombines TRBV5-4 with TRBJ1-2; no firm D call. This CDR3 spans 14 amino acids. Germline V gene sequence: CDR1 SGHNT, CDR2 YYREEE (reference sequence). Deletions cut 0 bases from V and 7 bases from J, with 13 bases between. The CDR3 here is CASSLGEAVGGYTF. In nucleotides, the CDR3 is TGTGCCAGCAGCTTGGGAGAGGCGGTCGGTGGCTACACCTTC.

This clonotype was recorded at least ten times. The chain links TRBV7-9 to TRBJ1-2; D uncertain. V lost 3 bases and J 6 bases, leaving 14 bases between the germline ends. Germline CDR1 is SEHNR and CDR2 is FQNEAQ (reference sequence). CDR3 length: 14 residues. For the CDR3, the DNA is TGTGCCAGCAGCTTGAGAGCGGCAATAAATGGCTACACCTTC. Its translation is CASSLRAAINGYTF.

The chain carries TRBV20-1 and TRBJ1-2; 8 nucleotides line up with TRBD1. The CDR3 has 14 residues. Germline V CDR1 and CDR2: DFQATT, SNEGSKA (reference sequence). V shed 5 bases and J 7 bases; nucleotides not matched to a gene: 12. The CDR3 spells CSAFLGRGQVGYTF. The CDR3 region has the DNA TGCAGTGCTTTTCTAGGCAGGGGGCAAGTTGGCTACACCTTC.

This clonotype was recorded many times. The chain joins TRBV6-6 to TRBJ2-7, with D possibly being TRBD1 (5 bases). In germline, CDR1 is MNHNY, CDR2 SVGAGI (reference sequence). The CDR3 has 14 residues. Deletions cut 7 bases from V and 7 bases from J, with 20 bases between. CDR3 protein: CASISPDLSGEQYF. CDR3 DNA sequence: TGTGCCAGCATTTCCCCGGACCTCTCAGGGGAGCAGTACTTC.

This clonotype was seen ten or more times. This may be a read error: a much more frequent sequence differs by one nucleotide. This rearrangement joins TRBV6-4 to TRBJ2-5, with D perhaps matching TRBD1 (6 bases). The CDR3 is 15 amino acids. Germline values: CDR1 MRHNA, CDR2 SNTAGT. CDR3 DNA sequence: TGTGCCAGCAGTCACTCTGAAAGGGGGCAAGAGACCCAGTACTTC. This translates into CASSHSERGQETQYF.

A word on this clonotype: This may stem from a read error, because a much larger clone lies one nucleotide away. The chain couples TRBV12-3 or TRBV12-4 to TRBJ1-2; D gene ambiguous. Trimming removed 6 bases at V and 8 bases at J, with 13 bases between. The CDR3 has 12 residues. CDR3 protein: CASRSGMGGYTF. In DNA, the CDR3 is TGTGCCAGCAGAAGCGGAATGGGAGGCTACACCTTC.

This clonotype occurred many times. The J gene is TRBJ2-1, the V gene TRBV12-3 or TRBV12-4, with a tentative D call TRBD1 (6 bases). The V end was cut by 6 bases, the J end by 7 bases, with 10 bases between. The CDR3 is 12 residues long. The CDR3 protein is CASSSTGNEQFF. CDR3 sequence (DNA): TGTGCCAGCAGCTCAACAGGGAATGAGCAGTTCTTC.

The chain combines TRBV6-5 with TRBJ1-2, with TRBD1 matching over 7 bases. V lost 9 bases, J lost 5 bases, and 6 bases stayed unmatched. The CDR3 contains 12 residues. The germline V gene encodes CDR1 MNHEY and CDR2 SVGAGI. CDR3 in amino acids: CASYRGRYGYTF. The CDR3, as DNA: TGTGCCAGTTACAGGGGCCGTTATGGCTACACCTTC.

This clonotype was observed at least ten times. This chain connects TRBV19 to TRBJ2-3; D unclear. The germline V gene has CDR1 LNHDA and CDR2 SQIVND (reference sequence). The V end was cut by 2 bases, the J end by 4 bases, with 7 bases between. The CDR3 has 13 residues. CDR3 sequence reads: CASSILLADTQYF. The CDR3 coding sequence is TGTGCCAGTAGTATATTGCTAGCAGATACGCAGTATTTT.

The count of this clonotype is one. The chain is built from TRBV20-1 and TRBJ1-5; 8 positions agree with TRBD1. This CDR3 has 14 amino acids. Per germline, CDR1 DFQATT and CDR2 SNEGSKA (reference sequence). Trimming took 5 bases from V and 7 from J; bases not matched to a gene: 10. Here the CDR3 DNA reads TGCAGTGCTTGGGCAGGGGGCGGTGGGCAGCCCCAGCATTTT. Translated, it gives CSAWAGGGGQPQHF.

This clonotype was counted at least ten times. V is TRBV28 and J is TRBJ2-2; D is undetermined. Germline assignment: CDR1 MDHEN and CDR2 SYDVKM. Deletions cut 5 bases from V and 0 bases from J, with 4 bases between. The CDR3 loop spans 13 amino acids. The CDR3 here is CASSSANTGELFF. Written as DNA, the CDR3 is TGTGCCAGCAGTAGCGCGAACACCGGGGAGCTGTTTTTT.

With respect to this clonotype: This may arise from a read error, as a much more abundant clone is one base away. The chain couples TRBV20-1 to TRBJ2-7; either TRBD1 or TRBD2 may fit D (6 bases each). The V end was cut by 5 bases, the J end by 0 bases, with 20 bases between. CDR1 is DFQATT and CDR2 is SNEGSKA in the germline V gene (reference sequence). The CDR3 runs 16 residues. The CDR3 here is CSAQPYTGAASYEQYF. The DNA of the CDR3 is TGCAGTGCTCAACCCTATACGGGGGCCGCCTCCTACGAGCAGTACTTC.

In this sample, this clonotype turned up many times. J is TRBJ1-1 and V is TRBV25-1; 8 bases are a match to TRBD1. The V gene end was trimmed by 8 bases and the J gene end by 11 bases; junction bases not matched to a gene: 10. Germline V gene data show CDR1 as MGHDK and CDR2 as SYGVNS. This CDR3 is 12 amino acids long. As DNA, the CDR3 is TGTGCCAGCGGAGACAGGGGCGGTCGGGCTTTCTTT. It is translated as CASGDRGGRAFF.

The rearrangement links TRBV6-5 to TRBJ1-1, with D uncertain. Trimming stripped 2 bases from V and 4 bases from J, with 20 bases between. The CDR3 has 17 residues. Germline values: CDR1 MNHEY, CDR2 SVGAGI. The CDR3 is CASSYALSVYLGTEAFF. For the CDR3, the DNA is TGTGCCAGCAGTTACGCCCTCTCAGTGTATTTGGGCACTGAAGCTTTCTTT.

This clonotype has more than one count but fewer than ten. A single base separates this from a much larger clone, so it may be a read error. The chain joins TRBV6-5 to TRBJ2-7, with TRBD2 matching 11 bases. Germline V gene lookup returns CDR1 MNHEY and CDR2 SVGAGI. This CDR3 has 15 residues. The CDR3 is CASSYSTSGTYGQYF. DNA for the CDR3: TGTGCCAGTAGTTACTCGACTAGCGGGACCTACGGGCAGTACTTC.

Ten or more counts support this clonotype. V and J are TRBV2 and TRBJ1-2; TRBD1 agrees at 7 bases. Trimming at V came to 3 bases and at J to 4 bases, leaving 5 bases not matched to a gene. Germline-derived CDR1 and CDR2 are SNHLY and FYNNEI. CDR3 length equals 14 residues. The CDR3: CASSDQGGSYGYTF. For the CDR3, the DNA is TGTGCCAGCAGTGACCAAGGGGGCAGCTATGGCTACACCTTC.

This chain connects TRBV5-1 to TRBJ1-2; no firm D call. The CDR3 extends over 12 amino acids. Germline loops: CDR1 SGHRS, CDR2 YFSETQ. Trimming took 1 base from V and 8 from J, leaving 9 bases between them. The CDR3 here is CASSLRTSGYTF. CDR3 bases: TGCGCCAGCAGCTTGAGGACTAGCGGCTACACCTTC.

The CDR3 here is CASSSPFEAVYNEQFF. In nucleotides, the CDR3 is TGTGCCAGCAGCTCCCCTTTTGAAGCGGTATACAATGAGCAGTTCTTC. This chain uses TRBV5-6 with TRBJ2-1, with a possible D match to TRBD2 (5 bases). Germline V CDR1 and CDR2: SGHDT, YYEEEE. V shed 3 bases and J shed 4 bases, with 17 bases lying between them. The CDR3 runs to 16 residues. The full variable domain, its missing parts supplied by reference TRBV5-6 and TRBJ2-1, is DAGVTQSPTHLIKTRGQQVTLRCSPKSGHDTVSWYQQALGQGPQFIFQYYEEEERQRGNFPDRFSGHQFPNYSSELNVNALLLGDSALYLCASSSPFEAVYNEQFFGPGTRLTVL.

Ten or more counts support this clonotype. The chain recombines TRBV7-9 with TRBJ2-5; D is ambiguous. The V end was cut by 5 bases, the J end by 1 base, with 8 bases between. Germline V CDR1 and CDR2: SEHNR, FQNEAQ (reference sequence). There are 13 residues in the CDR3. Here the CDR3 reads CASSRVSQETQYF. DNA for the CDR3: TGTGCCAGCAGCAGGGTGTCCCAAGAGACCCAGTACTTC.

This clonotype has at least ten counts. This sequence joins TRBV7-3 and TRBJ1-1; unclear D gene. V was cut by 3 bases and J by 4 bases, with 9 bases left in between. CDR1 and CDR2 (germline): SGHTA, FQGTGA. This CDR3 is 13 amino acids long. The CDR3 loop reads CASSFLGSTEAFF. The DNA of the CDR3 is TGTGCCAGCAGCTTTTTGGGAAGCACTGAAGCTTTCTTT. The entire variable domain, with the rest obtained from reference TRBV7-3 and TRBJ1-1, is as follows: GAGVSQTPSNKVTEKGKYVELRCDPISGHTALYWYRQSLGQGPEFLIYFQGTGAADDSGLPNDRFFAVRPEGSVSTLKIQRTERGDSAVYLCASSFLGSTEAFFGQGTRLTVV.

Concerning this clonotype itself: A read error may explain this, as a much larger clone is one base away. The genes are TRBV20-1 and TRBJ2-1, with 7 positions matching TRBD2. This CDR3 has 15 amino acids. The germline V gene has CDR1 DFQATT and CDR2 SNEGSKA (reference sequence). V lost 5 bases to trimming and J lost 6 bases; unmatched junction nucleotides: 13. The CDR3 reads CSAAERAGTTNEQFF. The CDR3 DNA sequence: TGCAGTGCTGCCGAACGAGCGGGGACCACCAATGAGCAGTTCTTC.

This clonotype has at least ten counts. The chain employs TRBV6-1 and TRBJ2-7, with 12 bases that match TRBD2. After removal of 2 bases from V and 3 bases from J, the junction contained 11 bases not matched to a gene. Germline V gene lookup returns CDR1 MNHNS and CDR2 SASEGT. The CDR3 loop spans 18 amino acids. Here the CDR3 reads CASSERLAGGSTGYEQYF. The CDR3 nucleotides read TGTGCCAGCAGTGAAAGGCTAGCGGGAGGGTCTACGGGCTACGAGCAGTACTTC.

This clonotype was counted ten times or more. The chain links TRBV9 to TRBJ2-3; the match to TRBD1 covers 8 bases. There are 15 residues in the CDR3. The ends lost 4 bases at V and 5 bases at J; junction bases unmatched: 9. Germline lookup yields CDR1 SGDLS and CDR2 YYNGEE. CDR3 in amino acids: CASSKGDRRIDTQYF. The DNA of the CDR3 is TGTGCCAGCAGCAAGGGGGACAGGCGGATAGATACGCAGTATTTT.